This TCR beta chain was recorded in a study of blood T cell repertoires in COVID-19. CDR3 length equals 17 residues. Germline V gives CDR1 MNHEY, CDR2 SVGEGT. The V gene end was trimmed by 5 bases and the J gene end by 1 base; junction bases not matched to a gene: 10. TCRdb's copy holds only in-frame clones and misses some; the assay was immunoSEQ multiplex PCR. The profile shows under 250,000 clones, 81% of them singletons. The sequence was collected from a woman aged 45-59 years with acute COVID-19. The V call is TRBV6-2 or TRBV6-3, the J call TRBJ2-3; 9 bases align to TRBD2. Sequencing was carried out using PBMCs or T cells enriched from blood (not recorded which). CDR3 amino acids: CASSIAGGPQGTDTQYF. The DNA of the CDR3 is TGTGCCAGCAGTATCGCGGGGGGGCCTCAAGGCACAGATACGCAGTATTTT.